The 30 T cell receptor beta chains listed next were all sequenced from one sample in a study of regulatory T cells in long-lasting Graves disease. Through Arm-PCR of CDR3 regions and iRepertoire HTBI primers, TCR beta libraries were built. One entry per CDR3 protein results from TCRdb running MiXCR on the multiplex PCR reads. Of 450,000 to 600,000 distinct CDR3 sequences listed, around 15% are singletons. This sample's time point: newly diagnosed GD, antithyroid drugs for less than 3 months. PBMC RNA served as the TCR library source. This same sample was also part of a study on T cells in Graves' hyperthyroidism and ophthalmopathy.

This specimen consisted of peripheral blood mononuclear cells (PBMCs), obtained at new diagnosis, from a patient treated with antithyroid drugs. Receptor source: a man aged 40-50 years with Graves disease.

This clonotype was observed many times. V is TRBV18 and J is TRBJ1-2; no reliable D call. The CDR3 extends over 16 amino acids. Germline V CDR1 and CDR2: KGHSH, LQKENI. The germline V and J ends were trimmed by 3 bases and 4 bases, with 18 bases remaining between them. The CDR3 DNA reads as TGTGCCAGCTCACCGCCGCTCGCAAGGACGACCTATGGCTACACCTTC. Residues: CASSPPLARTTYGYTF.

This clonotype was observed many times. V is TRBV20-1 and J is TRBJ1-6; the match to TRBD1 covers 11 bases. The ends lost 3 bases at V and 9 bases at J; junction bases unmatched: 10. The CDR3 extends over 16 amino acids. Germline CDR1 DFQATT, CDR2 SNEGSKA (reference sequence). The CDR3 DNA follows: TGCAGTGCTAGCTCCACCGGGACAGGGGGTGGTTCACCCCTCCACTTT. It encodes CSASSTGTGGGSPLHF.

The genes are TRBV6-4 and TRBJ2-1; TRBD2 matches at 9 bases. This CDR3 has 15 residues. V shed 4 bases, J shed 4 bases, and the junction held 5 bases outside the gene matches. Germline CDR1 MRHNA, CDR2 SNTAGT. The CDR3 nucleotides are TGTGCCAGCAGTGTATTAGCGGGAGTATACAATGAGCAGTTCTTC. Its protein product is CASSVLAGVYNEQFF.

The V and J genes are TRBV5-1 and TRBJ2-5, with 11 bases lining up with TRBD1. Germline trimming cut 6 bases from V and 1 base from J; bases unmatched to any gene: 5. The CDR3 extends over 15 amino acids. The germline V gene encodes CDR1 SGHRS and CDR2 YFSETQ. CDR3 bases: TGCGCCAGCACCCCCGGGACAGGGGGCCAAGAGACCCAGTACTTC. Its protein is CASTPGTGGQETQYF.

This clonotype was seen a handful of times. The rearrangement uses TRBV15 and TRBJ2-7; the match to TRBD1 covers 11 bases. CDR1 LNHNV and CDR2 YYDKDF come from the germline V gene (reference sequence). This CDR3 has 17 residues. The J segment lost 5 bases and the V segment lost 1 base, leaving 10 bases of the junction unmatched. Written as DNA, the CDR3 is TGTGCCACCAGCAGAGGGGGACCGGGACAGGGGGGCCACGAGCAGTACTTC. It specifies CATSRGGPGQGGHEQYF.

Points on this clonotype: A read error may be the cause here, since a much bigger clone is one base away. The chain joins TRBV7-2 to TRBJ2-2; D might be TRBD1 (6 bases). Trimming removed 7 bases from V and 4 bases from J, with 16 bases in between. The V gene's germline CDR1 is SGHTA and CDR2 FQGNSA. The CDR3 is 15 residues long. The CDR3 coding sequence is TGTGCCAGCAACAAACAGGGTGGAGGCACCGGGGAGCTGTTTTTT. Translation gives CASNKQGGGTGELFF.

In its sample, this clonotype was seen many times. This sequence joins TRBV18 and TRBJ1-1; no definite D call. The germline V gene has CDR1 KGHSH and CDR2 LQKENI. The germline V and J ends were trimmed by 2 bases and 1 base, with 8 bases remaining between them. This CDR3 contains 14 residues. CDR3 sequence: CASSPTRGNTEAFF. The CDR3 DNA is TGTGCCAGCTCACCAACCCGCGGGAACACTGAAGCTTTCTTT. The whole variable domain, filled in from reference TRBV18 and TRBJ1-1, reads NAGVMQNPRHLVRRRGQEARLRCSPMKGHSHVYWYRQLPEEGLKFMVYLQKENIIDESGMPKERFSAEFPKEGPSILRIQQVVRGDSAAYFCASSPTRGNTEAFFGQGTRLTVV.

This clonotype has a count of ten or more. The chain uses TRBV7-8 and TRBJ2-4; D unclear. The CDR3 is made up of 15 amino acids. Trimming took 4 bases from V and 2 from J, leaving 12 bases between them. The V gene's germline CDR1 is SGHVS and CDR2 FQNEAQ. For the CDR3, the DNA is TGTGCCAGCAGCTCATACAAGGACCCCAAAAACATTCAGTACTTC. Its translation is CASSSYKDPKNIQYF.

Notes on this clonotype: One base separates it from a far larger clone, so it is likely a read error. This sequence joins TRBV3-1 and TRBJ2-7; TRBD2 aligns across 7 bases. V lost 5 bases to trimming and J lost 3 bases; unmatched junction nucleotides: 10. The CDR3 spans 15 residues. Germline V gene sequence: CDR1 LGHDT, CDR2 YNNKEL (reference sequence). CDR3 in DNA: TGTGCCAGCAGCACACTAGCGAGAGGCCGCTACGAGCAGTACTTC. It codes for CASSTLARGRYEQYF.

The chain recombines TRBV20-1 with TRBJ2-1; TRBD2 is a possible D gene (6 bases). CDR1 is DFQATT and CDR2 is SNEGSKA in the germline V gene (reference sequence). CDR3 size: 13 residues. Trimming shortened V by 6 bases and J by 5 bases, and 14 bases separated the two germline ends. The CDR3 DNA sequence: TGCAGTGCAGTGGGGGGAGGAGACAATGAGCAGTTCTTC. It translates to CSAVGGGDNEQFF.

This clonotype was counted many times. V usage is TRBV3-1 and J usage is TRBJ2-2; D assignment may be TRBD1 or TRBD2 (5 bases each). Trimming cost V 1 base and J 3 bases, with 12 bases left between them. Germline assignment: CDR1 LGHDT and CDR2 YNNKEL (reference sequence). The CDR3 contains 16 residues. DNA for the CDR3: TGTGCCAGCAGCCAAGTGCCGGGGCTCCACACCGGGGAGCTGTTTTTT. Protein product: CASSQVPGLHTGELFF.

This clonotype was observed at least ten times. DNA of the CDR3: TGTGCCTGGAACGAGGGTTGGAATGAGCAGTTCTTC. Its translation is CAWNEGWNEQFF. The chain uses TRBV30 and TRBJ2-1, with D possibly being TRBD2 (5 bases). The germline V gene has CDR1 GTSNPN and CDR2 SVGIG (reference sequence). CDR3 length equals 12 residues. V dropped 4 bases and J dropped 7 bases, with 11 bases sitting between them.

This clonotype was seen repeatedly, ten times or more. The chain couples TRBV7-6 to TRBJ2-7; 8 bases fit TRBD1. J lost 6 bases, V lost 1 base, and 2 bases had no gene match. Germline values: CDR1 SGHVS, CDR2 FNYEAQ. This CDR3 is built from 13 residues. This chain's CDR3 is CASSLEDRAEQYF. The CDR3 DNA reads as TGTGCCAGCAGCTTAGAGGACAGGGCCGAGCAGTACTTC.

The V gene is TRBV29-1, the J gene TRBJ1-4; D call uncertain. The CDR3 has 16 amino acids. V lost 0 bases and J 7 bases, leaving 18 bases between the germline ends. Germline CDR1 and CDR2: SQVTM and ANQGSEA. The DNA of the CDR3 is TGCAGCGTTGAAGATCCATTTGGAACTCCGGCTGAAAAACTGTTTTTT. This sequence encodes CSVEDPFGTPAEKLFF.

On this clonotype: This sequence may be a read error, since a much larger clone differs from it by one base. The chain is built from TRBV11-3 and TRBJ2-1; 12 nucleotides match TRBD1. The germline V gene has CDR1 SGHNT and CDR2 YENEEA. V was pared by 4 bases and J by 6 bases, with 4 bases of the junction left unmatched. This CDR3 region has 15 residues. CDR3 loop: CASSSRDRGPNEQFF. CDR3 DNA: TGTGCCAGCAGCTCCCGGGACAGGGGGCCCAATGAGCAGTTCTTC. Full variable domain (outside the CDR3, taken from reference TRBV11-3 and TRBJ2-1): EAGVVQSPRYKIIEKKQPVAFWCNPISGHNTLYWYLQNLGQGPELLIRYENEEAVDDSQLPKDRFSAERLKGVDSTLKIQPAELGDSAVYLCASSSRDRGPNEQFFGPGTRLTVL.

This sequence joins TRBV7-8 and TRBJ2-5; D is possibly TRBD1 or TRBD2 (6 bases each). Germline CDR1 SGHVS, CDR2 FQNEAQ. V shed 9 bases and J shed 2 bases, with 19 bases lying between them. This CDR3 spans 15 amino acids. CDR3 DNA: TGTGCCAGTAGTATGGGAGGACAGCAACAAGAGACCCAGTACTTC. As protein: CASSMGGQQQETQYF.

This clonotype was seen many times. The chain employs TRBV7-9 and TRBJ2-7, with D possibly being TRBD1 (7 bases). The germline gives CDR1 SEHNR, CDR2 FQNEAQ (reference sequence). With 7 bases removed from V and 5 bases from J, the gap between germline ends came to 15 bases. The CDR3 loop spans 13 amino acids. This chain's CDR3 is CASTNTGEDEQYF. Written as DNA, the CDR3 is TGTGCCAGCACAAATACAGGGGAGGACGAGCAGTACTTC.

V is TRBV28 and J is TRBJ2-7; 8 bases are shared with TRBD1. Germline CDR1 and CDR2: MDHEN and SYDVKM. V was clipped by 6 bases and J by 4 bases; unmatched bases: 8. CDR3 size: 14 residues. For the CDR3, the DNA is TGTGCCAGCAGACTCCAGGGGGCAGGGTACGAGCAGTACTTC. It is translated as CASRLQGAGYEQYF. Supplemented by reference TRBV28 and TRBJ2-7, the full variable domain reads DVKVTQSSRYLVKRTGEKVFLECVQDMDHENMFWYRQDPGLGLRLIYFSYDVKMKEKGDIPEGYSVSREKKERFSLILESASTNQTSMYLCASRLQGAGYEQYFGPGTRLTVT.

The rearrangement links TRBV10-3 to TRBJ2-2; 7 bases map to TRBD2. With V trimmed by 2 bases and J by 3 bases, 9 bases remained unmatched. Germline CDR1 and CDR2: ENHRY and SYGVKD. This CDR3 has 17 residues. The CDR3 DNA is TGTGCCATCAGTGAGAAGGCTAGCGGCCCGGACACCGGGGAGCTGTTTTTT. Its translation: CAISEKASGPDTGELFF.

CDR3 loop: CASSIPTGRNQPQHF. CDR3 nucleotide sequence: TGTGCCAGTAGTATACCGACAGGACGCAATCAGCCCCAGCATTTT. V is TRBV19 and J is TRBJ1-5, with a possible D match to TRBD1 (6 bases). The CDR3 runs 15 residues. Germline loops: CDR1 LNHDA, CDR2 SQIVND (reference sequence). The germline V and J ends were trimmed by 2 bases and 2 bases, with 10 bases remaining between them. Full variable domain (missing parts from reference TRBV19 and TRBJ1-5): DGGITQSPKYLFRKEGQNVTLSCEQNLNHDAMYWYRQDPGQGLRLIYYSQIVNDFQKGDIAEGYSVSREKKESFPLTVTSAQKNPTAFYLCASSIPTGRNQPQHFGDGTRLSIL.

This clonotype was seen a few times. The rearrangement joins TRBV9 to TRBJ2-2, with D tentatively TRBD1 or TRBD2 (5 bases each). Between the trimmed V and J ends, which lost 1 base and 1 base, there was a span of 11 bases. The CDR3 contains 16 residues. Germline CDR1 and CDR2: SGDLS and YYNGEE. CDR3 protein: CASSVWGRMNTGELFF. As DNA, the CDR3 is TGTGCCAGCAGCGTATGGGGACGGATGAACACCGGGGAGCTGTTTTTT.

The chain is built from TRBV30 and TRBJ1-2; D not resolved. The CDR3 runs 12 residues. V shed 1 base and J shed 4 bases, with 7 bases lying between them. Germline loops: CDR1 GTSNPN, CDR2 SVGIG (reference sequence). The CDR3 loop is CAWSAGGYGYTF. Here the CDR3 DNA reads TGTGCCTGGAGTGCCGGAGGCTATGGCTACACCTTC.

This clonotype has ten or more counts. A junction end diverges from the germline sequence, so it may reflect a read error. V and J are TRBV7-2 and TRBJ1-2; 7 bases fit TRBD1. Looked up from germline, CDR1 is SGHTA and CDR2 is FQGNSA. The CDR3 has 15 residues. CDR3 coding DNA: TGTGCCAGCAGCTTTATAGGGGGCGACAACTATGCCTACACCTTC. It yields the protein CASSFIGGDNYAYTF.

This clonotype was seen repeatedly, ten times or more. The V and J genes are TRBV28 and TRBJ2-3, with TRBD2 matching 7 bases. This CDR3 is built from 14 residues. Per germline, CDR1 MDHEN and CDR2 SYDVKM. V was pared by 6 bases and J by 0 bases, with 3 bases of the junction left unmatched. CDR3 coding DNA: TGTGCCAGCAGCACTAGCGATAGCACAGATACGCAGTATTTT. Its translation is CASSTSDSTDTQYF.

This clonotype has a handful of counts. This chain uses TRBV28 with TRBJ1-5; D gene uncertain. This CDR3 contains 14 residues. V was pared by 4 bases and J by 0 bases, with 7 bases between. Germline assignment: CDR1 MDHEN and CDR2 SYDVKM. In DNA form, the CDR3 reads TGTGCCAGCAGTTCAGTGTATAGCAATCAGCCCCAGCATTTT. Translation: CASSSVYSNQPQHF.

CDR3 sequence: CASRPDRVNSPLHF. CDR3 bases: TGTGCCAGCAGGCCGGACAGGGTGAATTCACCCCTCCACTTT. V is TRBV6-2 or TRBV6-3 and J is TRBJ1-6; 8 bases map to TRBD1. The V gene end was trimmed by 6 bases and the J gene end by 7 bases; junction bases not matched to a gene: 5. The germline gives CDR1 MNHEY, CDR2 SVGEGT. This CDR3 contains 14 residues.

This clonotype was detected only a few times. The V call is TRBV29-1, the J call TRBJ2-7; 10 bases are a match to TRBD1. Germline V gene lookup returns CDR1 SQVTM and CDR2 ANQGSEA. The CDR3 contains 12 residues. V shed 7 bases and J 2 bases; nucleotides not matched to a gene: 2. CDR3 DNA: TGCAGCGCCGGGACAGGGGCCTACGAGCAGTACTTC. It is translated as CSAGTGAYEQYF.

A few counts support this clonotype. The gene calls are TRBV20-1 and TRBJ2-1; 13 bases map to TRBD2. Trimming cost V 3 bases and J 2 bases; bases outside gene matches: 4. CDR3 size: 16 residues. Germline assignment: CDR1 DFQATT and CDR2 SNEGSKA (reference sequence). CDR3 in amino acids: CSARGGTSGTYNEQFF. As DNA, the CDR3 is TGCAGTGCTAGGGGTGGGACTAGCGGGACCTACAATGAGCAGTTCTTC.

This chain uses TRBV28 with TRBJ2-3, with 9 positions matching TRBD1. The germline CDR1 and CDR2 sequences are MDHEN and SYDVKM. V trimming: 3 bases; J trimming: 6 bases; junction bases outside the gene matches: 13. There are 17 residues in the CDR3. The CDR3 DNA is TGTGCCAGCAGTTTGTCTCTCCCGGGGACAGGGCGCGATACGCAGTATTTT. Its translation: CASSLSLPGTGRDTQYF.

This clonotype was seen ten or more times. The CDR3, as DNA: TGTGCCAGCAGCTTGGACCCTGCCTACAATGAGCAGTTCTTC. Encoded protein: CASSLDPAYNEQFF. The V and J genes are TRBV11-2 and TRBJ2-1, with D unresolved. The CDR3 contains 14 residues. In germline, CDR1 is SGHAT, CDR2 FQNNGV. Trimming shortened V by 3 bases and J by 2 bases, and 8 bases separated the two germline ends.